These 28 T cell receptor beta chains share one sample of origin, sequenced in a study of CXCR3-negative and CXCR3-positive naive CD8 T cells. cDNA libraries for TRB were generated by 5' RACE incorporating UMI labels. One entry per CDR3 protein, without DNA, is what TCRdb gives after re-calling the 5' RACE reads. This repertoire includes roughly 56,000 distinct CDR3 sequences. Material: naive CXCR3- CD8+ T cells from blood. Subset defined: CD45RO-CCR7+CD27+CD95- naive CD8+ T cells lacking CXCR3 (TNR3-). The receptors stem from a human donor in good health. Some clones in this sample may be carry-over from other donors' samples.

This sequence joins TRBV7-2 and TRBJ2-7; TCRdb returns TRBD1, unconfirmable since there is no DNA. The CDR3 consists of 16 residues. In germline, CDR1 is SGHTA, CDR2 FQGNSA. The CDR3 sequence is CASSVPHGTGLYEQYF.

V usage is TRBV7-3 and J usage is TRBJ2-7; there is no DNA to check the TCRdb D call of TRBD1. The CDR3 loop spans 15 amino acids. Per the germline V gene, CDR1 is SGHTA and CDR2 is FQGTGA. The chain's CDR3 is CASSLNPDRHYEQYF.

The chain employs TRBV18 and TRBJ2-2. CDR1 and CDR2 from the germline V gene are KGHSH and LQKENI. The CDR3 consists of 15 residues. CDR3 sequence: CASSPPTDFPGELFF.

The V call is TRBV11-2, the J call TRBJ2-7; TCRdb outputs TRBD2, but without DNA this stays unchecked. Germline V CDR1 and CDR2: SGHAT, FQNNGV. The CDR3 runs 16 residues. CDR3 sequence: CASSPGSQGVLYEQYF. The variable domain in full, with the rest retrieved from reference TRBV11-2 and TRBJ2-7, is EAGVAQSPRYKIIEKRQSVAFWCNPISGHATLYWYQQILGQGPKLLIQFQNNGVVDDSQLPKDRFSAERLKGVDSTLKIQPAKLEDSAVYLCASSPGSQGVLYEQYFGPGTRLTVT.

The chain joins TRBV3-1 to TRBJ2-4; TCRdb proposes TRBD1, but this gene call is untestable without DNA. This CDR3 comprises 19 residues. Germline V gene sequence: CDR1 LGHDT, CDR2 YNNKEL (reference sequence). The CDR3: CASSQEEVGTGGKKNIQYF.

CDR3: CASRGLGEQYF. V is TRBV6-2 or TRBV6-3 and J is TRBJ2-7; TCRdb's D call of TRBD2 is untestable without DNA. Germline CDR1 and CDR2: MNHEY and SVGEGT. This CDR3 is 11 amino acids long.

V and J are TRBV7-9 and TRBJ2-1; no DNA is available, so the TRBD1 call from TCRdb remains unchecked. This CDR3 contains 14 residues. The V gene's germline CDR1 is SEHNR and CDR2 FQNEAQ (reference sequence). The CDR3 region is CASRREGGENEQFF.

This chain connects TRBV10-1 to TRBJ1-5. The CDR3 contains 13 residues. Per the germline V gene, CDR1 is WNHNN and CDR2 is SYGVQD (reference sequence). CDR3 amino acids: CASSEVPNQPQHF.

The chain combines TRBV10-3 with TRBJ2-7; TCRdb picks TRBD1, but there is no DNA to check that call. CDR3 length: 15 amino acids. CDR1 and CDR2 (germline): ENHRY, SYGVKD. The CDR3 is CAISEPGQGPYEQYF.

The rearrangement joins TRBV4-3 to TRBJ2-7; the TCRdb D gene call, TRBD2, has no DNA to confirm it. Per germline, CDR1 LGHNA and CDR2 YSLEER. The CDR3 is 16 amino acids. CDR3: CASSQATSGAPYEQYF.

The V and J genes are TRBV5-6 and TRBJ2-2. Looked up from germline, CDR1 is SGHDT and CDR2 is YYEEEE. The CDR3 runs 13 residues. The CDR3 is CASSSRPAGELFF.

This chain joins TRBV6-6 and TRBJ2-3; the D gene TCRdb calls, TRBD2, cannot be checked with no DNA. The CDR3 is 16 amino acids. Looked up from germline, CDR1 is MNHNY and CDR2 is SVGAGI (reference sequence). The CDR3 protein is CASSYEAGGRTDTQYF.

The chain carries TRBV7-7 and TRBJ2-2; TCRdb indicates TRBD1, and absent DNA this call remains unverified. The CDR3 consists of 18 residues. The germline V gene encodes CDR1 SSHAT and CDR2 FNYEAQ (reference sequence). This CDR3 is CASSFRDRGPLNTGELFF.

This sequence joins TRBV4-2 and TRBJ1-1. Per germline, CDR1 LGHNA and CDR2 YNFKEQ. The CDR3 loop spans 15 amino acids. CDR3 sequence: CASSQVNGMNTEAFF.

The chain uses TRBV3-1 and TRBJ2-1; TCRdb's D call of TRBD2 is untestable without DNA. The CDR3 loop spans 18 amino acids. Germline assignment: CDR1 LGHDT and CDR2 YNNKEL (reference sequence). The chain's CDR3 is CASSQGASGGIQYNEQFF.

The genes are TRBV10-3 and TRBJ1-2; the D call of TRBD1 rests on TCRdb alone, since no DNA is present to check it. The CDR3 has 14 amino acids. Looked up from germline, CDR1 is ENHRY and CDR2 is SYGVKD. Here the CDR3 reads CAIRGTGATYGYTF.

The V gene is TRBV15, the J gene TRBJ1-1. The CDR3 loop spans 13 amino acids. The germline V gene has CDR1 LNHNV and CDR2 YYDKDF (reference sequence). The CDR3 sequence is CATRKRSGTEAFF.

J is TRBJ2-5 and V is TRBV29-1; TCRdb returns TRBD1, unconfirmable since there is no DNA. Germline lookup yields CDR1 SQVTM and CDR2 ANQGSEA. This CDR3 is built from 13 residues. The CDR3 sequence: CSAGTLGGETQYF.

The chain employs TRBV14 and TRBJ2-7. There are 13 residues in the CDR3. CDR1 is SGHDN, CDR2 FVKESK, per germline. The CDR3 sequence is CASKDGYSYEQYF.

The gene calls are TRBV7-9 and TRBJ1-2; the TRBD1 assignment by TCRdb is unverifiable without DNA. Germline V gene lookup returns CDR1 SEHNR and CDR2 FQNEAQ (reference sequence). This CDR3 has 15 residues. CDR3 sequence reads: CASSSQGAANYGYTF.

The V gene is TRBV7-6, the J gene TRBJ2-1; without DNA, the TCRdb call of TRBD1 cannot be checked. Germline loops: CDR1 SGHVS, CDR2 FNYEAQ. CDR3 length: 15 residues. CDR3 loop: CASSLAGGPNNEQFF.

The chain couples TRBV29-1 to TRBJ1-1; the D gene TCRdb calls, TRBD1, cannot be checked with no DNA. This CDR3 contains 17 residues. Germline V gene sequence: CDR1 SQVTM, CDR2 ANQGSEA. The CDR3 region is CSVESLAMGLTNTEAFF. The variable domain in full, with the rest retrieved from reference TRBV29-1 and TRBJ1-1, is SAVISQKPSRDICQRGTSLTIQCQVDSQVTMMFWYRQQPGQSLTLIATANQGSEATYESGFVIDKFPISRPNLTFSTLTVSNMSPEDSSIYLCSVESLAMGLTNTEAFFGQGTRLTVV.

This rearrangement joins TRBV28 to TRBJ2-7. The CDR3 is made up of 14 amino acids. Germline lookup yields CDR1 MDHEN and CDR2 SYDVKM. The CDR3 sequence: CASSLYGRIYEQYF.

V gene TRBV12-3 or TRBV12-4 combines with J gene TRBJ2-7; without DNA, the TCRdb call of TRBD2 cannot be checked. CDR3 length equals 15 residues. The CDR3 reads CASSLGLAVSYEQYF.

The chain carries TRBV7-9 and TRBJ2-5; absent DNA, TCRdb's TRBD2 call cannot be checked. The CDR3 consists of 14 residues. Per the germline V gene, CDR1 is SEHNR and CDR2 is FQNEAQ (reference sequence). The chain's CDR3 is CASSLVRGRETQYF.

This chain connects TRBV29-1 to TRBJ1-1. This CDR3 comprises 14 residues. The germline V gene encodes CDR1 SQVTM and CDR2 ANQGSEA. CDR3 sequence: CSVEGGFRAGEAFF.

The V call is TRBV28, the J call TRBJ2-3; the TRBD1 assignment by TCRdb is unverifiable without DNA. The CDR3 totals 17 residues. Germline CDR1 reads MDHEN; CDR2 reads SYDVKM. Here the CDR3 reads CASSTLKPPTEPDTQYF. Variable domain in full (rest from reference TRBV28 and TRBJ2-3): DVKVTQSSRYLVKRTGEKVFLECVQDMDHENMFWYRQDPGLGLRLIYFSYDVKMKEKGDIPEGYSVSREKKERFSLILESASTNQTSMYLCASSTLKPPTEPDTQYFGPGTRLTVL.

J is TRBJ1-1 and V is TRBV5-1. The CDR3 extends over 16 amino acids. Germline V gene lookup returns CDR1 SGHRS and CDR2 YFSETQ. The CDR3 loop is CASSLVSWSGNSEAFF.